Described below is a single T cell receptor (beta chain) sequence and its context. This clonotype was picked up many times. Its antigen has not been determined. Just one base apart from a much larger clone, this may be a read error. These data originate in a study of prognosis after radiotherapy for stage I lung cancer (dated by TCRdb to the early 2020s). Some background on the complete study: About 19 stage I NSCLC patients were enrolled in Nanjing, China, between 2018 and 2019. Patients with newly diagnosed primary stage I lung tumors numbered about 15, with about 5 others having oligometastatic NSCLC after surgical resection of the primary tumor. Every patient was deemed medically inoperable, roughly eleven because of comorbidities and over five because they refused surgery. The cohort included about a dozen men and a handful of women, with a median age of approximately 76 years and a range of about 53 to 85 years. Some twelve patients had adenocarcinoma and seven had squamous cell carcinoma as the tumor histology. Using image-guided IMRT or VMAT, SBRT was delivered in 3 to 5 fractions at a biologically effective dose of at least 100 Gy. Concurrent therapy was not administered to any patient alongside SBRT. Distant metastases were developed by four of the 19 patients after SBRT, at a median of roughly 7 months, whereas no significant progression was observed in the other 15 patients. The study profiled peripheral blood TCR beta repertoires from stage I NSCLC patients before and after stereotactic body radiotherapy and related them to distant failure. For each of the 20 or so patients, one blood sample was taken before SBRT and one after, so the study sequenced approximately 38 samples in total.

Results the study describes overall, beyond this receptor: Post-SBRT Shannon entropy and its change from baseline were lower in patients who developed distant metastases; baseline Shannon entropy was not associated with metastases. Differences by metastasis status were reportedly seen in TRBV and TRBJ usage frequencies, involving two V genes at baseline and, after SBRT, under 10 V genes and two J genes. Limitations of the study included a small cohort and short follow-up, and the study findings need independent validation. No adjustment for multiple comparisons was applied to any of the reported P values. After SBRT, the number of unique TCR clones decreased (median around 9,400 before versus several thousand after; Wilcoxon paired P=0.011). Tumor specificity of expanded TCR clones was not determined.

From the cysteine through the phenylalanine, the CDR3 covers 14 amino acids. Only CDR3 DNA is held: 42 bases, read in frame from base 1. CDR1 and CDR2 (PRHDT, FYEKMQ) derive from the germline V gene (reference sequence). Trimming leaves V shorter by 0 bases and J shorter by 14 bases, with the junction holding 6 bases beyond the gene matches. A history of other malignancies or of prior chemotherapy or radiotherapy was absent in all patients, and node-negative disease was shown on CT and PET/CT in all patients. At each of two time points, around 6.5 milliliters of peripheral venous blood were collected in EDTA tubes. Ficoll-Paque Plus density-gradient centrifugation was used to isolate PBMCs. Immediately after collection, samples were stored at -80 degrees C until analysis. Two rounds of multiplex PCR were performed to amplify the TCR beta CDR3 region from genomic DNA. In the first round of PCR, primers specific to each TRBV and TRBJ gene were used, and the primer sequences are filed in Chinese patent CN105087789A. Universal primers were used in the second PCR round. The Roche High Pure PCR Template Preparation Kit was used to extract genomic DNA from the frozen PBMCs. The libraries underwent paired-end sequencing with 151 bp reads on an Illumina HiSeq 3000. The authors' analysis ran thus. CutAdapt was used to remove raw reads lacking the multiplex PCR primer sequences. Using PEAR, the high-quality paired reads were merged into contigs. MiXCR assigned TRB V, D and J gene segments to each contig by aligning to reference sequences. CDR3 sequences were clustered by base quality and sequence similarity to remove sequencing errors. Diversity was measured as Shannon entropy normalized by the natural log of productive TCR sequence number. One minus Shannon entropy divided by the natural log of the number of unique clonotypes was used as the definition of clonality. Progression-free survival cut-offs for repertoire metrics were chosen using the Youden index of ROC curves, with analyses run in R 3.5.3. The public reads were run again by TCRdb, first through fastp at Q25 and then through MiXCR, and only productive beta chains were kept. CDR3 protein duplicates are merged, each entry listing the most common genes and DNA. V and J calls and clone size were set by TCRdb, not the authors. The sample records tens of thousands of distinct CDR3 sequences, approximately 25% of which are singletons. The ten top clones hold about 25% of the sample.

This receptor was obtained from a donor aged 50 or older with non-small cell lung cancer. Recombination linked TRBV13 to TRBJ1-6; 8 central nucleotides agree with TRBD1. This specimen consisted of PBMCs, obtained before or after stereotactic body radiation therapy (not recorded which). CDR3 region: CASSLGDRATSLHF. The DNA sequence reads TGTGCCAGCAGCTTAGGGGACAGGGCGACATCCCTCCACTTT.